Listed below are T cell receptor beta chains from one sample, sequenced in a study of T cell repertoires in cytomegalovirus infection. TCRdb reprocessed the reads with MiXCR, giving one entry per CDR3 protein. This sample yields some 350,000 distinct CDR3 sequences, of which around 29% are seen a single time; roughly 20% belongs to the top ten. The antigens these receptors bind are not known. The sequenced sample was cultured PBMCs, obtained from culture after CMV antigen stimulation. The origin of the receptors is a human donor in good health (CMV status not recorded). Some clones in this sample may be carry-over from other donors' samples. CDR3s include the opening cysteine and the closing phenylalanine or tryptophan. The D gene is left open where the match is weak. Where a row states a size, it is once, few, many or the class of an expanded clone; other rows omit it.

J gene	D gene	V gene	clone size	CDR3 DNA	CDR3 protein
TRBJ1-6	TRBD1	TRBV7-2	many	TGTGCCAGCAGCTTAAACCCCCCCAGCGGGACAGGGGGAAATTCACCCCTCCACTTT	CASSLNPPSGTGGNSPLHF
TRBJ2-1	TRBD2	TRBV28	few	TGTGCCAGCAGTCGACTAGCGGGAGGCCAAAGCTCCTACAATGAGCAGTTCTTC	CASSRLAGGQSSYNEQFF
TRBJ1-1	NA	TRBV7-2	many	TGTGCCAGCAGCTCCCAACCCCCGGGGGGCACTGAAGCTTTCTTT	CASSSQPPGGTEAFF
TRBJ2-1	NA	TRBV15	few	TGTGCCACCAGCGTGGGTAGAGAGTCCTACAATGAGCAGTTCTTC	CATSVGRESYNEQFF
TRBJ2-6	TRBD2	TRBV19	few	TGTGCCAGTAGTGCGGGGGTAACCCGCTCTGGGGCCAACGTCCTGACTTTC	CASSAGVTRSGANVLTF
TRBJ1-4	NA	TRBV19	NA	TGTGCCAGTAGTAAACAGAGGGATGAAAAACTGTTTTTT	CASSKQRDEKLFF
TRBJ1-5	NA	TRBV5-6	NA	TGTGCCAGCAGCCTGGGGGGGCATCAGCCCCAGCATTTT	CASSLGGHQPQHF
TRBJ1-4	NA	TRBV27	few	TGTGCCAGCAGTTTAGAAACAGGCGAAAAACTGTTTTTT	CASSLETGEKLFF
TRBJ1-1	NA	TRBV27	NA	TGTGCCAGCAGCCCCGGGGGGCAGGCTCTCACTGAAGCTTTCTTT	CASSPGGQALTEAFF
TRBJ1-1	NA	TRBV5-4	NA	TGTGCCAGCAGCTTGGAGCAGGACACTGAAGCTTTCTTT	CASSLEQDTEAFF
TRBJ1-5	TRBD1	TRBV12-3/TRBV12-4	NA	TGTGCCAGCAGTGAGGACAGGGCATTGGGCAATCAGCCCCAGCATTTT	CASSEDRALGNQPQHF
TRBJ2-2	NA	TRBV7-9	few	TGTGCCAGCAGCTCGCCCCCGGGACAAAACACCGGGGAGCTGTTTTTT	CASSSPPGQNTGELFF
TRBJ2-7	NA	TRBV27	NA	TGTGCCAGCAGTATGCAGGGGTCCAGTTGGGAGCAGTACTTC	CASSMQGSSWEQYF
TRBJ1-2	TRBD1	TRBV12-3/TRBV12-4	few	TGTGCCAGCAGCTTATCAGCCGACAGGGGGCGAGGCTACACCTTC	CASSLSADRGRGYTF
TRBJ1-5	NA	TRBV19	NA	TGTGCCAGTAGTCCGACGGGGTTCGGGGGACATCAGCCCCAGCATTTT	CASSPTGFGGHQPQHF
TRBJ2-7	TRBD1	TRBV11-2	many	TGTGCCAGCAGCCTAATAGCCGGGACAGAGCGCTACGAGCAGTACTTC	CASSLIAGTERYEQYF
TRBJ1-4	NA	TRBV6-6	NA	TGTGCCAGCAGTACTCCCCGGTTAACTAATGAAAAACTGTTTTTT	CASSTPRLTNEKLFF
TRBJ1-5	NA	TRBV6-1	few	TGTGCCAGCAGTGAAGGCGGTTTCAATCAGCCCCAGCATTTT	CASSEGGFNQPQHF